The clone carrying this TCR beta chain was observed a handful of times. PCR was performed a second time for roughly 7 to 11 cycles using a sample-barcoded 5' primer and a J-beta primer mix. TCRdb redid the calling of the 5' RACE reads with MiXCR, one entry per CDR3 protein. The sample shows some 850,000 distinct CDR3 sequences, approximately 24% of them seen only once. This CDR3 has 15 residues. Trimming stripped 5 bases from V and 7 bases from J, with 21 bases between. Germline CDR1 and CDR2: MDHEN and SYDVKM. The record originates from a study of blood T cells in healthy people across ages. Overall study context: Template switching recovered approximately one barcoded beta molecule for every two T cells.

These data also formed part of another study, on T cells of mothers and their children.

The TCR comes from a boy aged 5-17 years in good health. V and J are TRBV28 and TRBJ2-7; D might be TRBD1 or TRBD2, each matching 5 bases. Sequences were obtained from blood. In nucleotides, the CDR3 is TGTGCCAGCAGTCTTTCCGGGACGGGGAAACTAGAGCAGTACTTC. It translates to CASSLSGTGKLEQYF.